This entry concerns a single T cell receptor beta chain. MiXCR, run by TCRdb on the 5' RACE reads, gives a single entry per CDR3 protein. The sample shows 45,000 to 70,000 distinct CDR3 sequences, about 28% of them seen only once. CDR3 size: 14 residues. After removal of 6 bases from V and 3 bases from J, the junction contained 6 bases not matched to a gene. CDR1 and CDR2 from the germline V gene are DFQATT and SNEGSKA (reference sequence). The TCR originated in a female donor with breast cancer. The sequenced sample was tumor-infiltrating memory CD4+ T cells sorted from the breast tumor. Documented subset: memory CD4+ T cells, CD4+CD45RO+CD25-. The chain recombines TRBV20-1 with TRBJ2-5, with TRBD2 matching over 11 bases. The CDR3 loop is CSALPGLAEETQYF. In nucleotides, the CDR3 is TGCAGTGCCTTACCGGGACTAGCGGAAGAGACCCAGTACTTC.